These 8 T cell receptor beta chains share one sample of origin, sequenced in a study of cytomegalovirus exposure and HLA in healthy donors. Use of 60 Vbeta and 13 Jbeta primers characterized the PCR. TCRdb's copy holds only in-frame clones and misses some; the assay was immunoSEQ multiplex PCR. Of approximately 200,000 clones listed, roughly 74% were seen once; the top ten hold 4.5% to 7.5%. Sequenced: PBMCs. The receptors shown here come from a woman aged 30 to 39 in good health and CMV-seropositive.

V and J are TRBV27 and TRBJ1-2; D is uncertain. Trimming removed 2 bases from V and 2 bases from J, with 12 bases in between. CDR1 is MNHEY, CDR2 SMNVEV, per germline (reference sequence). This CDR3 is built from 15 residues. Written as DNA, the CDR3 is TGTGCCAGCAGTTTAGTAGGCAGACAAAACTATGGCTACACCTTC. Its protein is CASSLVGRQNYGYTF.

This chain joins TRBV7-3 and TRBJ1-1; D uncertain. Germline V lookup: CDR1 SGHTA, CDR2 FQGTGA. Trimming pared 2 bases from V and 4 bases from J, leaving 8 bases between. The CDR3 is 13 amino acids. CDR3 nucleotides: TGTGCCAGCAGCTTAGGGCAGGTCACTGAAGCTTTCTTT. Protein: CASSLGQVTEAFF.

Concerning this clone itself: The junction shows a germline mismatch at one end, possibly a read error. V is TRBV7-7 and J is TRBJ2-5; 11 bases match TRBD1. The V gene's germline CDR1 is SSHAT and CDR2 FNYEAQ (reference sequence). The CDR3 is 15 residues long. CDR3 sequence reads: CASSPGQGAQETQYF. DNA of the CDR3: TGTGCTAGCAGCCCTGGACAGGGGGCCCAAGAGACCCAGTACTTC.

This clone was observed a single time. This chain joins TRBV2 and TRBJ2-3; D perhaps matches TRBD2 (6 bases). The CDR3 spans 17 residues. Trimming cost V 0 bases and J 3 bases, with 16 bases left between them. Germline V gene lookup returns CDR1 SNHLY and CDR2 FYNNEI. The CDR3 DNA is TGTGCCAGCAGTGAAGCGCCTGTCGGGAGTGGGACAGATACGCAGTATTTT. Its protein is CASSEAPVGSGTDTQYF.

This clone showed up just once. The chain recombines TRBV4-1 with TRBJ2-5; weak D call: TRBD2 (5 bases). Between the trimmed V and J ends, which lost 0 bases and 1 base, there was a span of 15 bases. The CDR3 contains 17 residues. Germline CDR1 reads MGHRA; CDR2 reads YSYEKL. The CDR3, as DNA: TGCGCCAGCAGCCAAGAGAGGCAACTAGGGATCCAAGAGACCCAGTACTTC. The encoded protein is CASSQERQLGIQETQYF.

The CDR3 DNA follows: TGTGCCAGCAGCGCGGCCGGGACAGGGTCAAACATTCAGTACTTC. It translates to CASSAAGTGSNIQYF. This rearrangement joins TRBV9 to TRBJ2-4; TRBD1 aligns across 9 bases. Germline V gene sequence: CDR1 SGDLS, CDR2 YYNGEE. This CDR3 region has 15 residues. The V gene end was trimmed by 3 bases and the J gene end by 6 bases; junction bases not matched to a gene: 7.

The CDR3 DNA reads as TGTGCCAGCAGATCCGTAAGCAATCAGCCCCAGCATTTT. The encoded protein is CASRSVSNQPQHF. J is TRBJ1-5 and V is TRBV6-1; D gene uncertain. This CDR3 is built from 13 residues. Trimming took off 6 bases at V and 1 base at J, with 7 bases between the two ends. CDR1 and CDR2 from the germline V gene are MNHNS and SASEGT.

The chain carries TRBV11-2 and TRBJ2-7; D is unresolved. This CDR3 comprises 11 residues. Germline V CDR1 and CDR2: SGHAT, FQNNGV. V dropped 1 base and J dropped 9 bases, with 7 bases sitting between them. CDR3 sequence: CASSLVAVQYF. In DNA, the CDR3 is TGTGCCAGCAGCTTAGTAGCTGTGCAGTACTTC.